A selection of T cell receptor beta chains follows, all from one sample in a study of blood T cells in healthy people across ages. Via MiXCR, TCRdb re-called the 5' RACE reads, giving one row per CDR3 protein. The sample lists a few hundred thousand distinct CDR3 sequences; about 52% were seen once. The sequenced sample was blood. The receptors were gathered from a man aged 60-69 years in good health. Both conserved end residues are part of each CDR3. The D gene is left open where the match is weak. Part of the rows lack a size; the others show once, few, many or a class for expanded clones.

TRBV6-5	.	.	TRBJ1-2	TGTGCCAGCAGTATCCTTGGGGGCCGGGCCTATGGCTACACCTTC	CASSILGGRAYGYTF
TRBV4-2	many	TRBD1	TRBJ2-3	TGTGCCAGCAGCCAAGAGGACAGGCGCCCAACAGATACGCAGTATTTT	CASSQEDRRPTDTQYF
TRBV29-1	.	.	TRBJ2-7	TGCAGCGTTGAAGTCACAGACTACGAGCAGTACTTC	CSVEVTDYEQYF
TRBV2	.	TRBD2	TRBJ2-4	TGTGCCAGCAGTGACGGCTTACTAGCGGGGGCTGACATTCAGTACTTC	CASSDGLLAGADIQYF
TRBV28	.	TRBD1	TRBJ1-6	TGTGCCAGCAGTTTACCAGGGGGCCATAATTCACCCCTCCACTTT	CASSLPGGHNSPLHF
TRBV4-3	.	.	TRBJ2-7	TGCGCCAGCAGCCAAGTAGGAGGGAGTTGGTACGAGCAGTACTTC	CASSQVGGSWYEQYF
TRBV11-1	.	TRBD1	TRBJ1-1	TGTGCCAGCAGGGACAGGGCGAACACTGAAGCTTTCTTT	CASRDRANTEAFF
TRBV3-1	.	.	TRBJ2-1	TGTGCCAGCAACCGTGGGCTAGTGCCTTCCAATGAGCAGTTCTTC	CASNRGLVPSNEQFF
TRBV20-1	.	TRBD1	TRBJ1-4	TGCAGTGCTGGACCAGGGGGCTTAGGCGAAAAACTGTTTTTT	CSAGPGGLGEKLFF
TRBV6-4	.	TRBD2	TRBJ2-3	TGTGCCAGCAGTGACTCGACTAGCCCTCCAGATACGCAGTATTTT	CASSDSTSPPDTQYF
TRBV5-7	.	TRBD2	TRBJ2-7	TGTGCCAGCAGCTCTCGCGGGGGATACAATGAGCAGTACTTC	CASSSRGGYNEQYF
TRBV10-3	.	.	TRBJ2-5	TGTGCCATCAGTGAGTCGGACACCCAAGGCGGGACCCAGTACTTC	CAISESDTQGGTQYF
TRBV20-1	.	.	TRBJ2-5	TGCAGTGTGGATGAGCGGTACTTC	CSVDERYF
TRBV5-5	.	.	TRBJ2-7	TGTGCCAGCAGCCCGATGCACGGACTCCACTCCTACGAGCAGTACTTC	CASSPMHGLHSYEQYF
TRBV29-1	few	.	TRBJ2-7	TGCAGCGTCGTGGACCGGAATTCCTACGAGCAGTACTTC	CSVVDRNSYEQYF
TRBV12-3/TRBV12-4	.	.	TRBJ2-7	TGTGCCAGCAGTTCCCTCTTGGAGTCGCGACGCGAGCAGTACTTC	CASSSLLESRREQYF
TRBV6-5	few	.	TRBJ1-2	TGTGCCAGCAGTTACACCCACACCGCAAGATATGGCTACACCTTC	CASSYTHTARYGYTF
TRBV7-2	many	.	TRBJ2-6	TGTGCCAGCAGCTTGTCTCGTGGGGCCAACGTCCTGACTTTC	CASSLSRGANVLTF
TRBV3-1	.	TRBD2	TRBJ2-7	TGTGCCAGCAGCCAAGGACCCCAGCGGGGGGGCTACGAGCAGTACTTC	CASSQGPQRGGYEQYF
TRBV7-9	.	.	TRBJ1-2	TGTGCCAGCAGCTTAAACAGGGAACGCTACACCTTC	CASSLNRERYTF
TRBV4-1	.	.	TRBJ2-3	TGCGCCAGCAGCCAAGGTACGTCGGACATGGGTACGCAGTATTTT	CASSQGTSDMGTQYF
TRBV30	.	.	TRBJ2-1	TGTGCCTGGAGTGCCCGGGACTTGTCCTACAATGAGCAGTTCTTC	CAWSARDLSYNEQFF
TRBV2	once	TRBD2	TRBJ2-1	TGTGCCAGCAGGGGGGGACTAGCGGGAAATGAGCAGTTCTTC	CASRGGLAGNEQFF
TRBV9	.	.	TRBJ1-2	TGTGCCAGCCAACCAAATAACGGTCTTGGCTACATCTTC	CASQPNNGLGYIF
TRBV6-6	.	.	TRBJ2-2	TGTGCCAGCAGTTCCTCAGGTGATGGGACCGGGGAGCTGTTTTTT	CASSSSGDGTGELFF
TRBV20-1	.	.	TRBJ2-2	TGCAGTGCCAGGGGGTTTTCACGGAGGGACACCGGGGAGCTGTTTTTT	CSARGFSRRDTGELFF
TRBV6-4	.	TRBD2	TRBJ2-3	TGTGCCAGCAGTGGACTAGCGGGGTCCACAGATACGCAGTATTTT	CASSGLAGSTDTQYF
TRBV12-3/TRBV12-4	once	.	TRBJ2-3	TGTGCCAGCAGTTTTAGAGGAAGCGCAGATACGCAGTATTTT	CASSFRGSADTQYF
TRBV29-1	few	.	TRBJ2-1	TGCAGCGTAAACGGAAGGGCAGCGGACAATGAGCAGTTCTTC	CSVNGRAADNEQFF
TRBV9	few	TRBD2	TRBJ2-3	TGTGCCAGCAGCCCTCGAGGTAGCGGGACCCCAGATACGCAGTATTTT	CASSPRGSGTPDTQYF
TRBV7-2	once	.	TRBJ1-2	TGTGCCAGCACCTTAGGGGACAAAACTCGTTATGGCTACACCTTC	CASTLGDKTRYGYTF
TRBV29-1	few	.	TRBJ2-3	TGCAGCGTTCCCGCCATTCACCGGTTAGATACGCAGTATTTT	CSVPAIHRLDTQYF
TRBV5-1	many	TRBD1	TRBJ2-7	TGCGCCAGCAGCGGGGGACAGGGCTACGAGCAGTACTTC	CASSGGQGYEQYF
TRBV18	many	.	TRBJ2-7	TGTGCCAGCTCACCGAAAGTTGGCGGGACCGAGCAGTACTTC	CASSPKVGGTEQYF
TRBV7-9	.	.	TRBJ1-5	TGTGCCAGCAGCTTGGACTCAAGGAAGGATCAGCCCCAGCATTTT	CASSLDSRKDQPQHF
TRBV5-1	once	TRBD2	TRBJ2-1	TGCGCCAGCAGCTTGGGGACTAGCGGGGGCGATGAGCGGTTCTTC	CASSLGTSGGDERFF
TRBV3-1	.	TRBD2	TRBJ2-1	TGTGCCAGCAGCCGGCCGGGACTAGCATCGGATGAGCAGTTCTTC	CASSRPGLASDEQFF
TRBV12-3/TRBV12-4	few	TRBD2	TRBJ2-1	TGTGCCAGCAGTGATAGCGGGGGGGGGAGATACAATGAGCAGTTCTTC	CASSDSGGGRYNEQFF
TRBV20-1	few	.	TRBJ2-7	TGCAGTGCTCGGTTGGGGGCCGAGCAGTACTTC	CSARLGAEQYF
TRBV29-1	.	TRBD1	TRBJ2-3	TGCAGCGTCGAGGGACAGGGGGCCTCAGATACGCAGTATTTT	CSVEGQGASDTQYF
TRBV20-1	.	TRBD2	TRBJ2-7	TGCAGTGCTACTATAAGCGGGAGGGCCTACGAGCAGTACTTC	CSATISGRAYEQYF
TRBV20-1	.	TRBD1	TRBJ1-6	TGCAGTGCTAGAGACAACCCGGGACAGGGCAATTCACCCCTCCACTTT	CSARDNPGQGNSPLHF
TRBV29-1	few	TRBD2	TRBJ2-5	TGCAGCGTTCCTAGCGGCCAAGAGACCCAGTACTTC	CSVPSGQETQYF
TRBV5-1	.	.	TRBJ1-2	TGCGCCAGCAGCTTGGATCCGGGCAGGAAAACCTATGGCTACACCTTC	CASSLDPGRKTYGYTF
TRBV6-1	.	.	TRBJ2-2	TGTGCCAGCAGTGCCCGTGGGAGGTGGGTGGTCGGGGAGCTGTTTTTT	CASSARGRWVVGELFF
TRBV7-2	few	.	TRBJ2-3	TGTGCCAGCAGCTTAGGAAGGCTTGGGGAGGATACGCAGTATTTT	CASSLGRLGEDTQYF
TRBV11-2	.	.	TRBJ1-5	TGTGCCAGCAGCCAGGTGGTTGGCCAGCCCCAGCATTTT	CASSQVVGQPQHF
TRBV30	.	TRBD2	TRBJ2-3	TGTGCCTGGAGTTTGGCTAGCGGGACAGAAGATACGCAGTATTTT	CAWSLASGTEDTQYF
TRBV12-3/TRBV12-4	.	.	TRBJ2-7	TGTGCCAGCAGTTTCGGAGTCAGGGCGTACGAGCAGTACTTC	CASSFGVRAYEQYF
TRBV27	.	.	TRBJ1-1	TGTGCCAGCAGTCACACAGGAGCCGGGGAGGCTTTCTTT	CASSHTGAGEAFF
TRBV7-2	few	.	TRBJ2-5	TGTGCCAGCAGCTTAGCCAGGGTAGAAGAGACCCAGTACTTC	CASSLARVEETQYF
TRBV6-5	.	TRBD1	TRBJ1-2	TGTGCCAGCAGGGGACAGGGGGCGAATGGCTACACCTTC	CASRGQGANGYTF
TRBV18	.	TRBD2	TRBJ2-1	TGTGCCAGCTCAGCGGGACTAGTTGCCGAGCAGTTCTTC	CASSAGLVAEQFF
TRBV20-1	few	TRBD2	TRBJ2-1	TGCAGTGCTAGAGCTATAAACGGGGGGAATGAGCAGTTCTTC	CSARAINGGNEQFF
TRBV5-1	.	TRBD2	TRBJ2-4	TGCGCCAGCAGCTTGGCCGGACTAGCCTCAGCCAAAAACATTCAGTACTTC	CASSLAGLASAKNIQYF